Presented here are 20 T cell receptor beta chains from one specimen sequenced in a study of CD8+ T cells in alopecia areata. Isolated RNA was reverse transcribed into cDNA used as the sequencing template. Sequencing was performed with immunoSEQ multiplex PCR; in TCRdb, only in-frame clones are kept and a portion is missing. The sample includes 100,000 to 150,000 clones, over 50% of them seen just once. The source was CD4+ T cells sorted from blood, collected at week 0. The receptors originated from a human donor with alopecia areata.

The CDR3 spells CASSLRLGGLQETQYF. CDR3 DNA: TGTGCCAGCAGCTTACGACTCGGGGGCCTCCAAGAGACCCAGTACTTC. The rearrangement uses TRBV7-8 and TRBJ2-5; D possibly uses TRBD1 or TRBD2 (6 bases each). V gave up 2 bases and J gave up 1 base, with 14 bases separating them. Germline assignment: CDR1 SGHVS and CDR2 FQNEAQ. The CDR3 contains 16 residues. Filled out from reference TRBV7-8 and TRBJ2-5, the complete variable domain reads GAGVSQSPRYKVAKRGQDVALRCDPISGHVSLFWYQQALGQGPEFLTYFQNEAQLDKSGLPSDRFFAERPEGSVSTLKIQRTQQEDSAVYLCASSLRLGGLQETQYFGPGTRLLVL.

This chain links TRBV5-4 with TRBJ1-2, with D possibly TRBD1 on 5 matching bases. V gave up 4 bases and J gave up 5 bases, with 18 bases separating them. CDR3 size: 15 residues. Germline CDR1 reads SGHNT; CDR2 reads YYREEE (reference sequence). The CDR3 DNA follows: TGTGCCAGCAGCCCCCGGCGGGGGGAATGGTATGGCTACACCTTC. Translation gives CASSPRRGEWYGYTF.

The rearrangement uses TRBV6-5 and TRBJ2-7; tentative D call: TRBD1 (6 bases). This CDR3 has 13 amino acids. Per germline, CDR1 MNHEY and CDR2 SVGAGI. V lost 6 bases to trimming and J lost 3 bases, with 12 bases between them. As DNA, the CDR3 is TGTGCCAGCAGATCTCCACAGGGCTACGAGCAGTACTTC. Amino acid sequence: CASRSPQGYEQYF.

This chain connects TRBV5-1 to TRBJ2-5; 8 bases fit TRBD1. The CDR3 consists of 15 residues. Trimming took 5 bases from V and 4 from J; bases not matched to a gene: 10. CDR1 SGHRS and CDR2 YFSETQ come from the germline V gene. The CDR3 spells CASSFQGALAETQYF. CDR3 nucleotide sequence: TGCGCCAGCAGTTTTCAGGGGGCCCTTGCAGAGACCCAGTACTTC.

The chain combines TRBV19 with TRBJ2-2, with D uncertain. The CDR3 runs to 14 residues. V lost 5 bases, J lost 0 bases, and 7 bases lay in between. The germline gives CDR1 LNHDA, CDR2 SQIVND (reference sequence). CDR3 sequence (DNA): TGTGCCAGTAGTGATCACTCGAACACCGGGGAGCTGTTTTTT. Amino acids: CASSDHSNTGELFF.

This clone appeared a few times. CDR3 loop: CASRTDSEKLFF. The DNA of the CDR3 is TGCGCCAGCAGAACGGACAGCGAAAAACTGTTTTTT. The chain joins TRBV10-2 to TRBJ1-4, with D possibly being TRBD1 (6 bases). The germline V and J ends were trimmed by 6 bases and 8 bases, with 10 bases remaining between them. This CDR3 contains 12 residues. Germline V gives CDR1 WSHSY, CDR2 SAAADI.

The chain combines TRBV9 with TRBJ2-7; D is tentatively TRBD1 or TRBD2 (5 bases each). From germline, CDR1 is SGDLS and CDR2 YYNGEE. The length of the CDR3 is 13 residues. With 2 bases removed from V and 6 bases from J, the gap between germline ends came to 12 bases. In DNA form, the CDR3 reads TGTGCCAGCAGCGTTACCGGGGCGGGCGAGCAGTACTTC. Translating gives CASSVTGAGEQYF.

V gene TRBV5-1 combines with J gene TRBJ2-5; 9 bases are a match to TRBD1. The germline gives CDR1 SGHRS, CDR2 YFSETQ. CDR3 length: 15 residues. V trimming: 3 bases; J trimming: 5 bases; junction bases outside the gene matches: 8. The CDR3 DNA sequence: TGCGCCAGCAGCTCGGCGGGACAGGGTGGGGAGACCCAGTACTTC. This encodes CASSSAGQGGETQYF.

The rearrangement links TRBV27 to TRBJ2-7; 10 nucleotides align to TRBD1. In germline, CDR1 is MNHEY, CDR2 SMNVEV (reference sequence). Trimming took 6 bases from V and 4 from J; bases not matched to a gene: 9. CDR3 size: 15 residues. As DNA, the CDR3 is TGTGCCAGCAGCCTAAAACCGGGACAGGGGTACGAGCAGTACTTC. Its translation: CASSLKPGQGYEQYF.

The chain couples TRBV7-3 to TRBJ2-3, with a tentative D call TRBD2 (6 bases). V was clipped by 1 base and J by 6 bases, with 14 bases between them. The V gene's germline CDR1 is SGHTA and CDR2 FQGTGA. There are 15 residues in the CDR3. CDR3 in amino acids: CASSLSGAQGDTQYF. CDR3 nucleotides: TGTGCCAGCAGCTTAAGCGGGGCGCAGGGCGATACGCAGTATTTT.

The chain is built from TRBV28 and TRBJ2-3, with D perhaps being TRBD1 or TRBD2 (5 bases each). CDR3 length: 15 amino acids. The ends were cut back, 5 bases at V and 2 bases at J, with 14 bases in the middle. Germline V gene data show CDR1 as MDHEN and CDR2 as SYDVKM. The CDR3: CASSNRDGYTDTQYF. The CDR3 nucleotides read TGTGCCAGCAGTAACCGGGACGGATACACAGATACGCAGTATTTT.

This clone was counted between two and nine times. V usage is TRBV14 and J usage is TRBJ2-5; D is unresolved. The CDR3 loop spans 14 amino acids. The V end lost 2 bases, the J end lost 0 bases, and 7 bases lay between the germline ends. Germline loops: CDR1 SGHDN, CDR2 FVKESK. The CDR3 is CASSQTAYQETQYF. Written as DNA, the CDR3 is TGTGCCAGCAGCCAAACCGCGTACCAAGAGACCCAGTACTTC.

The chain carries TRBV5-6 and TRBJ1-1; D may be TRBD1 (6 bases). Per germline, CDR1 SGHDT and CDR2 YYEEEE. The CDR3 totals 15 residues. Trimming shortened V by 4 bases and J by 1 base, and 14 bases separated the two germline ends. The CDR3 here is CASSTGQSENTEAFF. The CDR3 DNA reads as TGTGCCAGCAGCACCGGACAGAGCGAGAACACTGAAGCTTTCTTT.

This chain connects TRBV5-8 to TRBJ2-3; 11 bases align to TRBD2. Germline V gives CDR1 SGHTS, CDR2 YDEGEE. The V gene end was trimmed by 4 bases and the J gene end by 1 base; junction bases not matched to a gene: 2. The CDR3 loop spans 15 amino acids. CDR3 nucleotides: TGTGCCAGCAGCCGGACTAGCGGGCGCACAGATACGCAGTATTTT. Protein: CASSRTSGRTDTQYF.

The chain links TRBV13 to TRBJ2-7; perhaps D is TRBD1 or TRBD2 (5 bases each). Germline V gene data show CDR1 as PRHDT and CDR2 as FYEKMQ (reference sequence). The CDR3 length is 15 residues. The V end lost 1 base, the J end lost 7 bases, and 17 bases lay between the germline ends. This CDR3 is CASSLEAGTPREQYF. The CDR3, as DNA: TGTGCCAGCAGCTTAGAAGCAGGGACCCCACGGGAGCAGTACTTC.

The chain couples TRBV5-1 to TRBJ1-2; D gene unclear. The germline V and J ends were trimmed by 5 bases and 5 bases, with 13 bases remaining between them. Looked up from germline, CDR1 is SGHRS and CDR2 is YFSETQ. The CDR3 extends over 13 amino acids. CDR3 loop: CASREALPYGYTF. The CDR3 DNA is TGCGCCAGCAGGGAGGCATTGCCTTATGGCTACACCTTC. The entire variable domain, with the rest obtained from reference TRBV5-1 and TRBJ1-2, is as follows: KAGVTQTPRYLIKTRGQQVTLSCSPISGHRSVSWYQQTPGQGLQFLFEYFSETQRNKGNFPGRFSGRQFSNSRSEMNVSTLELGDSALYLCASREALPYGYTFGSGTRLTVV.

This clone was detected a few times. This chain uses TRBV5-4 with TRBJ2-5; possible D gene TRBD1, 5 bases. The germline CDR1 and CDR2 sequences are SGHNT and YYREEE (reference sequence). The CDR3 length is 16 residues. V dropped 3 bases and J dropped 7 bases, with 22 bases sitting between them. In DNA form, the CDR3 reads TGTGCCAGCAGCTCCCGTGGCAGGGTCATTTCGGGGACCCAGTACTTC. It specifies CASSSRGRVISGTQYF.

V is TRBV10-3 and J is TRBJ1-2; weak D call: TRBD1 (6 bases). The CDR3 length is 10 residues. V dropped 9 bases and J dropped 5 bases, with 7 bases sitting between them. Germline V gene lookup returns CDR1 ENHRY and CDR2 SYGVKD. CDR3 DNA: TGTGCCATAGGACAGTATGGCTACACCTTC. Translating gives CAIGQYGYTF.

This clone was observed a handful of times. The chain links TRBV25-1 to TRBJ2-7, with 8 nucleotides matching TRBD1. Germline V gene lookup returns CDR1 MGHDK and CDR2 SYGVNS. J was trimmed by 2 bases and V by 4 bases; bases with no gene match: 4. The length of the CDR3 is 14 residues. The CDR3: CASSVGTGPYEQYF. The CDR3 DNA reads as TGTGCCAGCAGTGTTGGGACAGGACCCTACGAGCAGTACTTC.

V is TRBV5-1 and J is TRBJ2-2, with 7 positions matching TRBD2. V dropped 2 bases and J dropped 4; count of bases not matched to a gene: 5. The V gene's germline CDR1 is SGHRS and CDR2 YFSETQ. There are 15 residues in the CDR3. The CDR3 loop reads CASSFLAESTGELFF. CDR3 coding DNA: TGCGCCAGCAGCTTCCTAGCGGAGTCCACCGGGGAGCTGTTTTTT.